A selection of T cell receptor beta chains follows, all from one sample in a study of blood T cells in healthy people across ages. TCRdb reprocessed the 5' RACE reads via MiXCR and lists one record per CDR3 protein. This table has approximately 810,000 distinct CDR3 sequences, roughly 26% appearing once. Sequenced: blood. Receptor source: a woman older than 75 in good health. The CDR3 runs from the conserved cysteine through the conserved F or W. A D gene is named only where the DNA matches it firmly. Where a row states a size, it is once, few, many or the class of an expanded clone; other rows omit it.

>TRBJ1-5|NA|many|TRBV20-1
TGCAGTGCTAGAGAGGGGGGCGTCGGTCAGCCCCAGCATTTT
CSAREGGVGQPQHF
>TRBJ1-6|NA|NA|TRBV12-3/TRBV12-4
TGTGCCAGCAGCCAAGTGGCGGCGGATTCACCCCTCCACTTT
CASSQVAADSPLHF
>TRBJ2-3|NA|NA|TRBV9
TGTGCCAGCAGTGTACACCCGGATACGCAGTATTTT
CASSVHPDTQYF
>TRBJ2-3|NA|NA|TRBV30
TGTGCCTGGAGTGTACAGTGGGGGGGCGCGAACACAGATACGCAGTATTTT
CAWSVQWGGANTDTQYF
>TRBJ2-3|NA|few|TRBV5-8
TGTGCCAGCACCCCTTACGGCAGGGCAGATACGCAGTATTTT
CASTPYGRADTQYF
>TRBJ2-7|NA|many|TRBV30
TGTGCCTGGAGTGTGTTTGGGGTCTTGGACGAGCAGTACTTC
CAWSVFGVLDEQYF
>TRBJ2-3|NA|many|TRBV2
TGTGCCAGCAGAAGGGACCCTACAGATACGCAGTATTTT
CASRRDPTDTQYF
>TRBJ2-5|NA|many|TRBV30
TGTGCCTGGAGCAGCGGGTTGCTTATTAGGCGTGAGACCCAGTACTTC
CAWSSGLLIRRETQYF
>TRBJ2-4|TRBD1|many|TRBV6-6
TGTGCCAGCAGTTACCAGGGACAGAAAAACATTCAGTACTTC
CASSYQGQKNIQYF
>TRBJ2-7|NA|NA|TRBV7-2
TGTGCCAGCAGCTTAGTTGCACTGTCCTACGAGCAGTACTTC
CASSLVALSYEQYF
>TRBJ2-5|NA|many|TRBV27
TGTGCCAGCAGTCCGACACCAAACCAAGAGACCCAGTACTTC
CASSPTPNQETQYF
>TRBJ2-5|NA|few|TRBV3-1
TGTGCCAGCAGCCAAGAAATGGCAGCCCAAGAGACCCAGTACTTC
CASSQEMAAQETQYF
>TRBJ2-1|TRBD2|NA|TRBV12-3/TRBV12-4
TGTGCCAGCAGCCCCCCGGGGACTAGTTACAATGAGCAGTTCTTC
CASSPPGTSYNEQFF
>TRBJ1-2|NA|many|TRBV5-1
TGCGCCAGCAGCTTGGAAACGGACATTCACGGCTACACCTTC
CASSLETDIHGYTF
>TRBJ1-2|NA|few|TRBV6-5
TGTGCCAGCAGTTACTCAGGACAGTCTCTGGGCTACACCTTC
CASSYSGQSLGYTF
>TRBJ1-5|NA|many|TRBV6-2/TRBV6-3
TGTGCCAGTGCCGGGAGGGGTAATCAGCCCCAGCATTTT
CASAGRGNQPQHF
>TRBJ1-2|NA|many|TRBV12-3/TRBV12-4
TGTGCCAGCAGGCGCTCAGGATATGGCTACACCTTC
CASRRSGYGYTF
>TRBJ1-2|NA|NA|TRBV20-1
TGCAGTGCTAGGGACTCCCGACGCGTTAGTGGCTACACCTTC
CSARDSRRVSGYTF
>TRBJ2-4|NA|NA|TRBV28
TGTGCCACCGGGGGTCCAGGGTCGATCAAAAACATTCAGTACTTC
CATGGPGSIKNIQYF
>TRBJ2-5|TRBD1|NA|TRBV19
TGTGCCAGTAGTATAGTTGGGACAGGGTCGGGTGAGCAGTACTTC
CASSIVGTGSGEQYF
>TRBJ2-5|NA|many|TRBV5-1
TGCGCCAGCAGGCCCAGGGGGGGAGAAGAGACCCAGTACTTC
CASRPRGGEETQYF
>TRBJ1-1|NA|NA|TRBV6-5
TGTGCCAGCAGTTCCCAGGGGAGTCCGAACACTGAAGCTTTCTTT
CASSSQGSPNTEAFF
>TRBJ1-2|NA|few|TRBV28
TGTGCCAGCAGCCGTCTCGGGGGACTGGGCTATGGCTACACCTTC
CASSRLGGLGYGYTF
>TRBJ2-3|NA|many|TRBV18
TGTGCCAGCTCACCTCGGAAGAGGAGTGGCGGGGTCTCTACAGATACGCAGTATTTT
CASSPRKRSGGVSTDTQYF